This record covers a single T cell receptor (beta chain). It lacks a known antigen. Nothing much larger sits one base from this clone, and base qualities are not available. The sample is drawn from a study of EBV T-cell therapy then PD-1 blockade in nasopharyngeal carcinoma (dated by TCRdb to about 2021). Genomic DNA was extracted from sorted cells using the Qiagen DNeasy Kit. The immunoSEQ platform was used for deep sequencing of the TCR beta chain. Under the source paper's analysis protocol: Repertoire data analysis was performed with the immunoSEQ Analyzer software. The table was pulled from immuneACCESS by TCRdb, which kept in-frame rearrangements only. Such tables lose some clones; where checked, under half of the loss comes from unresolved V genes, and the rest has no known cause. From that table come the V and J calls and clone size; the DNA was used to work out D and trimming. The table for this sample lists more than 11,000 clones; around 80% of them were counted only once. Around 32% of the sample is taken by the ten largest.

Reading the label with the study, this specimen's treatment or condition is: AdE1-LMPpoly-expanded autologous EBV-specific T-cell therapy followed by anti-PD-1 nivolumab. The CDR3 numbers 16 residues from cysteine through phenylalanine. The sequence is cut down to CDR3 DNA, 48 bases in frame from base 1. Trimming leaves V shorter by 2 bases and J shorter by 6 bases, with the junction holding 7 bases beyond the gene matches. CDR1 is given as MRHNA and CDR2 as SNTAGT, both from the germline V gene. This receptor was obtained from a man aged 35 to 55 with nasopharyngeal carcinoma. Source: CD8+ T cells from blood, taken at roughly day 110 from a patient whose treatment included autologous EBV-specific T cells and nivolumab. The chain links TRBV6-4 with TRBJ2-1; 10 bases in between match TRBD2. The DNA is as follows: TGTGCCAGCAGTGACCCAGCGGGGGGGCCGGTCAATGAGCAGTTCTTC. This gives the protein CASSDPAGGPVNEQFF.